The 15 T cell receptor beta chains reported below all come from one sample, sequenced in a study of OX40 agonist ivuxolimab in advanced cancers. TCRdb's table, derived via immunoSEQ multiplex PCR, lists solely in-frame clones and lacks some. Among 72,000 or so clones listed, 65% to 85% were seen once. Material: CD4+ or CD8+ T cells sorted from blood, obtained in a trial of the OX40 agonist ivuxolimab. The receptors originated from an adult with an advanced solid tumor such as melanoma, head and neck, liver or kidney cancer.

The chain combines TRBV2 with TRBJ2-7; 8 nucleotides match TRBD2. This CDR3 contains 16 residues. The J segment lost 3 bases and the V segment lost 2 bases, leaving 9 bases of the junction unmatched. CDR1 and CDR2 from the germline V gene are SNHLY and FYNNEI. The CDR3 DNA reads TGTGCCAGCAGTGAAAATGCGGGAGGAAGGGGCTACGAGCAGTACTTC. The encoded protein is CASSENAGGRGYEQYF. Full variable domain (rest looked up from reference TRBV2 and TRBJ2-7): EPEVTQTPSHQVTQMGQEVILRCVPISNHLYFYWYRQILGQKVEFLVSFYNNEISEKSEIFDDQFSVERPDGSNFTLKIRSTKLEDSAMYFCASSENAGGRGYEQYFGPGTRLTVT.

V gene TRBV9 combines with J gene TRBJ2-3, with D uncertain. The CDR3 has 14 residues. Per the germline V gene, CDR1 is SGDLS and CDR2 is YYNGEE. The V end lost 4 bases, the J end lost 2 bases, and 11 bases lay between the germline ends. The CDR3 DNA reads TGTGCCAGCAGCCCCTTGTTGATCACAGATACGCAGTATTTT. It is translated as CASSPLLITDTQYF.

The gene calls are TRBV6-1 and TRBJ1-2; tentatively, D is TRBD1 (5 bases). V was trimmed by 2 bases and J by 2 bases, leaving 9 bases between them. The V gene's germline CDR1 is MNHNS and CDR2 SASEGT. This CDR3 has 14 amino acids. CDR3 sequence: CASSEQGSNYGYTF. CDR3 coding DNA: TGTGCCAGCAGTGAACAGGGTTCGAACTATGGCTACACCTTC.

Written as DNA, the CDR3 is TGTGCCAGCAGGGGAAGGGCAGGGGCCTACGAGCAGTACTTC. This sequence encodes CASRGRAGAYEQYF. This sequence joins TRBV6-1 and TRBJ2-5, with a weak D call TRBD1 (6 bases). The J call may be faulty, since TRBJ2-7 better matches the DNA end. The CDR3 has 14 amino acids. The germline V gene has CDR1 MNHNS and CDR2 SASEGT.

The V and J genes are TRBV28 and TRBJ1-1; 9 nucleotides match TRBD1. V shed 4 bases and J 1 base; nucleotides not matched to a gene: 7. CDR1 is MDHEN and CDR2 is SYDVKM in the germline V gene. CDR3 size: 16 residues. The CDR3 region is CASSWSGTGWNTEAFF. The CDR3 DNA reads as TGTGCCAGCAGTTGGTCCGGGACAGGGTGGAACACTGAAGCTTTCTTT. The full variable domain, rest sourced from reference TRBV28 and TRBJ1-1, is DVKVTQSSRYLVKRTGEKVFLECVQDMDHENMFWYRQDPGLGLRLIYFSYDVKMKEKGDIPEGYSVSREKKERFSLILESASTNQTSMYLCASSWSGTGWNTEAFFGQGTRLTVV.

J is TRBJ2-3 and V is TRBV5-1; perhaps TRBD1 as D (5 bases). This CDR3 spans 16 amino acids. Trimming cost V 0 bases and J 3 bases, with 14 bases left between them. CDR1 is SGHRS, CDR2 YFSETQ, per germline. CDR3 DNA sequence: TGCGCCAGCAGCTTGGAAGGGGTTTCAGTAACAGATACGCAGTATTTT. Translation: CASSLEGVSVTDTQYF.

V usage is TRBV6-1 and J usage is TRBJ1-4; TRBD1 matches at 8 bases. Germline V gene data show CDR1 as MNHNS and CDR2 as SASEGT. Trimming at V came to 4 bases and at J to 7 bases, leaving 8 bases not matched to a gene. This CDR3 contains 15 residues. The DNA for the CDR3 is TGTGCCAGCAGTGCACAGGGGGAGTTGCGTGAAAAACTGTTTTTT. This sequence encodes CASSAQGELREKLFF.

The chain uses TRBV19 and TRBJ2-7, with unresolved D. The germline gives CDR1 LNHDA, CDR2 SQIVND (reference sequence). The CDR3 is made up of 13 amino acids. The ends were cut back, 4 bases at V and 3 bases at J, with 10 bases in the middle. The DNA for the CDR3 is TGTGCCAGTAGTACGACTGGGTACTACGAGCAGTACTTC. Protein sequence: CASSTTGYYEQYF. Looking up the rest from reference TRBV19 and TRBJ2-7 gives the full variable domain: DGGITQSPKYLFRKEGQNVTLSCEQNLNHDAMYWYRQDPGQGLRLIYYSQIVNDFQKGDIAEGYSVSREKKESFPLTVTSAQKNPTAFYLCASSTTGYYEQYFGPGTRLTVT.

The chain carries TRBV5-1 and TRBJ2-1; D is ambiguous. CDR3 length: 14 residues. V lost 4 bases and J 4 bases, leaving 12 bases between the germline ends. CDR1 is SGHRS and CDR2 is YFSETQ in the germline V gene. The CDR3 DNA reads as TGCGCCAGCAGCCTGACCCCACCATACAATGAGCAGTTCTTC. Its translation: CASSLTPPYNEQFF.

This clone was counted between two and nine times. This rearrangement joins TRBV18 to TRBJ2-7; 7 nucleotides line up with TRBD1. This CDR3 is built from 13 residues. The germline V gene has CDR1 KGHSH and CDR2 LQKENI. Trimming took 3 bases from V and 6 from J; bases not matched to a gene: 5. Written as DNA, the CDR3 is TGTGCCAGCTCACCTACAGGGGCAACCGAGCAGTACTTC. Its protein product is CASSPTGATEQYF.

The chain recombines TRBV6-1 with TRBJ2-3; D tentatively reads TRBD1 or TRBD2 (5 bases each). This CDR3 is built from 14 residues. The germline gives CDR1 MNHNS, CDR2 SASEGT. Trimming pared 1 base from V and 1 base from J, leaving 6 bases between. This CDR3 reads CASSEGDGTDTQYF. The CDR3 nucleotides read TGTGCCAGCAGTGAAGGGGACGGCACAGATACGCAGTATTTT.

The chain is built from TRBV5-8 and TRBJ1-2; the D gene is possibly TRBD1 (5 bases). V lost 4 bases and J lost 1, with 11 bases in between. The CDR3 extends over 14 amino acids. The germline gives CDR1 SGHTS, CDR2 YDEGEE. CDR3 sequence reads: CASSRGVVNYGYTF. CDR3 sequence (DNA): TGTGCCAGCAGCCGAGGGGTTGTTAACTATGGCTACACCTTC.

About this clone itself: Compared with germline, one end of the junction differs, possibly owing to a read error. This chain joins TRBV7-7 and TRBJ2-5; perhaps TRBD2 as D (5 bases). The CDR3 sequence is 14 residues long. CDR1 and CDR2 (germline): SSHAT, FNYEAQ (reference sequence). The CDR3 nucleotides read TGTGCTAGCAGCTTAACGGGAAGAAGGGAGACCCAGTACTTC. Its translation: CASSLTGRRETQYF.

The chain carries TRBV7-8 and TRBJ2-5; D is unclear. CDR3 length: 13 residues. Trimming pared 5 bases from V and 3 bases from J, leaving 10 bases between. In germline, CDR1 is SGHVS, CDR2 FQNEAQ. The CDR3 nucleotides are TGTGCCAGCAGCCTGCGACCCAAAGAGACCCAGTACTTC. Protein: CASSLRPKETQYF.

This sequence joins TRBV10-1 and TRBJ2-3, with 10 bases identical to TRBD1. The J segment lost 3 bases and the V segment lost 2 bases, leaving 5 bases of the junction unmatched. The germline V gene encodes CDR1 WNHNN and CDR2 SYGVQD (reference sequence). There are 16 residues in the CDR3. In DNA, the CDR3 is TGCGCCAGCAGTGAGGGGGACAGGGGAACGACAGATACGCAGTATTTT. Translation: CASSEGDRGTTDTQYF.